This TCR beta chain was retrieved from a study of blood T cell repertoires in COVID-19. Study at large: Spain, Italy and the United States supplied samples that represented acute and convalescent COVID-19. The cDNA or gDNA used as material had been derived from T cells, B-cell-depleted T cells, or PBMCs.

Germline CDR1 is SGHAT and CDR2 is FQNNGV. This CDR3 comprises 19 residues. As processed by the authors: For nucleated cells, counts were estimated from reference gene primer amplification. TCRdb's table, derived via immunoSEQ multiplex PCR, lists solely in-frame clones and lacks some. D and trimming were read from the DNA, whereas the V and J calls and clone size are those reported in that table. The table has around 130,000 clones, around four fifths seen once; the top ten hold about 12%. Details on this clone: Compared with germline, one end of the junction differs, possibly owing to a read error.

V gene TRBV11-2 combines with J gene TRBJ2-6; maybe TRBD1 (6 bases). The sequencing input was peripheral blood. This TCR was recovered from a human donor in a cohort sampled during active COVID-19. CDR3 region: CASSLDGGQGWSGANVLTF. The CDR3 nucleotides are TGTGCCAGCAGTTTAGATGGGGGACAAGGATGGTCTGGGGCCAACGTCCTGACTTTC. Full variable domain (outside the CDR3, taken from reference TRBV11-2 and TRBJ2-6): EAGVAQSPRYKIIEKRQSVAFWCNPISGHATLYWYQQILGQGPKLLIQFQNNGVVDDSQLPKDRFSAERLKGVDSTLKIQPAKLEDSAVYLCASSLDGGQGWSGANVLTFGAGSRLTVL.